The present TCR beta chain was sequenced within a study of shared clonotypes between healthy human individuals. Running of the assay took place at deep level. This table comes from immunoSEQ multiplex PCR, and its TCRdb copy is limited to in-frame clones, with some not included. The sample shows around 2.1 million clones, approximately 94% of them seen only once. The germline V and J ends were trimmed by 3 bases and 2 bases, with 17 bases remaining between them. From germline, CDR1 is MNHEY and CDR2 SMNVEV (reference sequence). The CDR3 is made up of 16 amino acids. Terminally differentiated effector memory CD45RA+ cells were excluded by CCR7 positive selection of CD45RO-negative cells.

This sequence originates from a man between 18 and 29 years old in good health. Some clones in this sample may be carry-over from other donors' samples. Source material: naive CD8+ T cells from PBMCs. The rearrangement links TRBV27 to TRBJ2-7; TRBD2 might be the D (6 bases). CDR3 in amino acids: CASSFRKERATYEQYF. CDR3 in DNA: TGTGCCAGCAGTTTCAGAAAGGAGCGGGCAACCTACGAGCAGTACTTC.